These 17 T cell receptor beta chains were all obtained from the same sample, sequenced in a study of response to subunit inactivated influenza vaccine. TCRdb called the RT-PCR reads again in MiXCR, with one record for every CDR3 protein. The sample shows 300,000 to 350,000 distinct CDR3 sequences, around 22% of them seen only once. The starting material was PBMCs from blood, obtained less than 22 months after vaccination. These receptors were taken from a man aged 50 to 69 who received an inactivated influenza vaccine.

This sequence joins TRBV4-3 and TRBJ1-2, with D perhaps matching TRBD1 (5 bases). This CDR3 spans 15 amino acids. Germline values: CDR1 LGHNA, CDR2 YSLEER. V was clipped by 2 bases and J by 8 bases, with 18 bases between them. The CDR3 DNA sequence: TGCGCCAGCAGCCAAACCACGTGGGACTTCGACGGCTACACCTTC. Translated, it gives CASSQTTWDFDGYTF.

This clonotype was observed a handful of times. The chain links TRBV12-3 or TRBV12-4 to TRBJ1-5; D possibly corresponds to TRBD1 (6 bases). This CDR3 is built from 13 residues. Trimming cost V 2 bases and J 11 bases, with 13 bases left between them. In nucleotides, the CDR3 is TGTGCCAGCAGTTTAACAGGGAGTATTGCCCAGCATTTT. Translated, it gives CASSLTGSIAQHF.

The rearrangement uses TRBV20-1 and TRBJ2-7; the match to TRBD2 covers 7 bases. J lost 7 bases, V lost 4 bases, and 10 bases had no gene match. Germline V gene data show CDR1 as DFQATT and CDR2 as SNEGSKA (reference sequence). There are 13 residues in the CDR3. The CDR3 DNA is TGCAGTGCTACGGCTAGCGGAGCTGGGGAGCAGTACTTC. Encoded protein: CSATASGAGEQYF.

This clonotype was recorded a few times. This rearrangement joins TRBV19 to TRBJ1-1; D remains unclear. This CDR3 spans 13 amino acids. V gave up 4 bases and J gave up 4 bases, with 10 bases separating them. Germline V gene sequence: CDR1 LNHDA, CDR2 SQIVND (reference sequence). CDR3: CASSTRQTTEAFF. CDR3 DNA: TGTGCCAGTAGTACCCGACAAACCACTGAAGCTTTCTTT.

This clonotype was seen more than once but under ten times. The chain joins TRBV10-3 to TRBJ2-1; 7 bases are shared with TRBD2. Germline-derived CDR1 and CDR2 are ENHRY and SYGVKD. Trimming at V came to 0 bases and at J to 5 bases, leaving 4 bases not matched to a gene. The CDR3 sequence is 15 residues long. The CDR3 here is CAISESASGNNEQFF. CDR3 sequence (DNA): TGTGCCATCAGTGAGTCGGCTAGCGGAAACAATGAGCAGTTCTTC.

This clonotype came up a few times. This sequence joins TRBV12-3 or TRBV12-4 and TRBJ2-7; unclear D gene. The germline V and J ends were trimmed by 8 bases and 7 bases, with 18 bases remaining between them. The length of the CDR3 is 13 residues. CDR3 in DNA: TGTGCCAGCTCCCTGTCCCCAGTCAAAGAGCAGTACTTC. This codes for CASSLSPVKEQYF.

This clonotype was picked up a small number of times. The chain links TRBV6-1 to TRBJ1-6; 8 nucleotides agree with TRBD1. CDR1 is MNHNS, CDR2 SASEGT, per germline. V lost 6 bases to trimming and J lost 4 bases; unmatched junction nucleotides: 5. The CDR3 covers 15 residues. CDR3 sequence: CASRLGQGYNSPLHF. In DNA, the CDR3 is TGTGCCAGCAGACTAGGACAGGGTTATAATTCACCCCTCCACTTT.

This clonotype was counted at least ten times. The CDR3 spells CASSLGGVGTEAFF. In DNA, the CDR3 is TGCGCCAGCAGCTTGGGAGGGGTAGGGACTGAAGCTTTCTTT. The V and J genes are TRBV5-1 and TRBJ1-1; maybe TRBD1 (5 bases). In germline, CDR1 is SGHRS, CDR2 YFSETQ. V lost 0 bases and J lost 5, with 11 bases in between. This CDR3 has 14 amino acids.

The V and J genes are TRBV5-4 and TRBJ2-6; TRBD1 aligns across 8 bases. This CDR3 is 17 amino acids long. CDR1 is SGHNT, CDR2 YYREEE, per germline (reference sequence). V lost 4 bases and J lost 0; bases outside the gene matches: 6. This CDR3 is CASSPDRGFSGANVLTF. The CDR3 DNA follows: TGTGCCAGCAGCCCCGACAGGGGCTTCTCTGGGGCCAACGTCCTGACTTTC.

The chain links TRBV29-1 to TRBJ2-1; D might be TRBD2 (6 bases). The CDR3 length is 14 residues. CDR1 is SQVTM, CDR2 ANQGSEA, per germline. The germline V and J ends were trimmed by 7 bases and 7 bases, with 20 bases remaining between them. The CDR3 DNA sequence: TGCAGCGGGGTGACTAGTGGCTTAGTAAATGAGCAGTTCTTC. It is translated as CSGVTSGLVNEQFF.

The chain employs TRBV6-2 or TRBV6-3 and TRBJ2-2; no clear D. Germline values: CDR1 MNHEY, CDR2 SVGEGT. V shed 0 bases and J shed 7 bases, with 12 bases lying between them. This CDR3 region has 15 residues. CDR3 coding DNA: TGTGCCAGCAGTTACTCGCTGTGGGGTGGCGGGGAGCTGTTTTTT. Encoded protein: CASSYSLWGGGELFF.

The genes are TRBV6-2 or TRBV6-3 and TRBJ1-1; no clear D. Germline CDR1 reads MNHEY; CDR2 reads SVGEGT. The V and J ends lost 2 bases and 4 bases respectively, with 8 bases between them. The CDR3 length is 13 residues. The CDR3 reads CASSYTVGTEAFF. CDR3 DNA sequence: TGTGCCAGCAGTTACACCGTCGGCACTGAAGCTTTCTTT.

V usage is TRBV4-3 and J usage is TRBJ1-2, with a weak D call TRBD1 (5 bases). The ends were cut back, 0 bases at V and 7 bases at J, with 9 bases in the middle. The CDR3 covers 13 residues. The germline V gene has CDR1 LGHNA and CDR2 YSLEER. CDR3 sequence reads: CASSQDRTTGYTF. The DNA for the CDR3 is TGCGCCAGCAGCCAAGATAGGACAACTGGCTACACCTTC.

This clonotype has only a few counts. The chain is built from TRBV7-2 and TRBJ2-7, with D possibly TRBD2 on 6 matching bases. The CDR3 contains 14 residues. Germline loops: CDR1 SGHTA, CDR2 FQGNSA. Trimming left V 3 bases short and J 3 bases short, with 12 bases between. The DNA of the CDR3 is TGTGCCAGCAGCTTCAGCGGGCCCAACTACGAGCAGTACTTC. The encoded protein is CASSFSGPNYEQYF.

This clonotype appeared a few times. V usage is TRBV20-1 and J usage is TRBJ1-2; possible D gene TRBD1, 6 bases. V dropped 0 bases and J dropped 1 base, with 9 bases sitting between them. The CDR3 length is 14 residues. Germline V gives CDR1 DFQATT, CDR2 SNEGSKA (reference sequence). The CDR3 sequence: CSARDRGVNYGYTF. The CDR3 coding sequence is TGCAGTGCTAGAGATAGGGGGGTTAACTATGGCTACACCTTC.

There are a few counts of this clonotype. This chain links TRBV5-6 with TRBJ2-5, with 8 bases fitting TRBD2. The V gene end was trimmed by 4 bases and the J gene end by 1 base; junction bases not matched to a gene: 6. Germline values: CDR1 SGHDT, CDR2 YYEEEE. The CDR3 has 15 residues. The CDR3 sequence is CASSPIGGAQETQYF. CDR3 bases: TGTGCCAGCAGCCCCATCGGGGGGGCCCAAGAGACCCAGTACTTC.

This clonotype was detected only a few times. J is TRBJ1-2 and V is TRBV4-3, with TRBD1 matching over 9 bases. This CDR3 has 15 residues. CDR1 is LGHNA, CDR2 YSLEER, per germline. The J segment lost 1 base and the V segment lost 6 bases, leaving 6 bases of the junction unmatched. The CDR3 DNA reads TGCGCCAGCAGTACACAGGGGGCGCATAACTATGGCTACACCTTC. This gives the protein CASSTQGAHNYGYTF.